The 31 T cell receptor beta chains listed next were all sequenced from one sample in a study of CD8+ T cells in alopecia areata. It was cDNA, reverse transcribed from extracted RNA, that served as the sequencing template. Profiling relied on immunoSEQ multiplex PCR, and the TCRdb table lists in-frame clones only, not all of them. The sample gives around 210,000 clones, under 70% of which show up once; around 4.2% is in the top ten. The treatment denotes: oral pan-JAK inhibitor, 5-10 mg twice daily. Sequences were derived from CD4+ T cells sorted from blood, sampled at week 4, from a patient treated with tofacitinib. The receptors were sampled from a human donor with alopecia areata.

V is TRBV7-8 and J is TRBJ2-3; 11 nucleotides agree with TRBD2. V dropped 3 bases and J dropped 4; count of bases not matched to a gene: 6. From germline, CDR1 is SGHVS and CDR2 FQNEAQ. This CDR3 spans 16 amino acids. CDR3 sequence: CASSFDLAGGSDTQYF. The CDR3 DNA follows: TGTGCCAGCAGCTTCGACTTAGCGGGGGGGTCAGATACGCAGTATTTT.

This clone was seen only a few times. The CDR3 DNA reads TGTGCCAGCAGGGGTCTACCAGGCTATGGCTACACCTTC. Amino acids: CASRGLPGYGYTF. The chain is built from TRBV19 and TRBJ1-2; D possibly corresponds to TRBD1 (6 bases). Germline V gene sequence: CDR1 LNHDA, CDR2 SQIVND (reference sequence). The CDR3 runs 13 residues. Deletions cut 9 bases from V and 4 bases from J, with 15 bases between.

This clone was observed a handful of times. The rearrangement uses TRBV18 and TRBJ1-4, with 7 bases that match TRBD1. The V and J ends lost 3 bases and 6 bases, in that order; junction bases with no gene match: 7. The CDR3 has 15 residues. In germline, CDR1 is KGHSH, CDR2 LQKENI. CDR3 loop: CASSPRQGPDEKLFF. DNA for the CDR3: TGTGCCAGCTCACCTCGACAGGGCCCCGATGAAAAACTGTTTTTT.

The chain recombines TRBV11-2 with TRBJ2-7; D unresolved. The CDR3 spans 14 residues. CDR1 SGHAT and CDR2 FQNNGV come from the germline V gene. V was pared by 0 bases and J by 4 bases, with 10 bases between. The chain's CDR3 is CASSLDGPSYEQYF. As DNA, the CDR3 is TGTGCCAGCAGCTTAGACGGACCATCATACGAGCAGTACTTC.

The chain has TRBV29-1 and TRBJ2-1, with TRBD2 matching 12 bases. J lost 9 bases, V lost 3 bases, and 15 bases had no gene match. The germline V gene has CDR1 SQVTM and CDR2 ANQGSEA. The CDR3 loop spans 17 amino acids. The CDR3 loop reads CSVELRTSGVRGGEQFF. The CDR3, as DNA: TGCAGCGTTGAGCTCCGGACTAGCGGGGTCCGAGGGGGTGAGCAGTTCTTC.

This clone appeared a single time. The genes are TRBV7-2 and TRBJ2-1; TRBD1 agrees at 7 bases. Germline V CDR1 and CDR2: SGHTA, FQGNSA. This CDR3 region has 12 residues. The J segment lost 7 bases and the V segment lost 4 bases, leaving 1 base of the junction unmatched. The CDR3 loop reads CASSWDSNEQFF. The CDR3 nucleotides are TGTGCCAGCAGCTGGGACAGTAATGAGCAGTTCTTC.

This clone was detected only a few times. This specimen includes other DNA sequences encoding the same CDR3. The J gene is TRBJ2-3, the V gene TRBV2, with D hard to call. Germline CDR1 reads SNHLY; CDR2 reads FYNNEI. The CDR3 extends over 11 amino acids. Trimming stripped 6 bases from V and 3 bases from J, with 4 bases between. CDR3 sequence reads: CASSPTDTQYF. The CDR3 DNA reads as TGTGCCAGCAGCCCGACAGATACGCAGTATTTT.

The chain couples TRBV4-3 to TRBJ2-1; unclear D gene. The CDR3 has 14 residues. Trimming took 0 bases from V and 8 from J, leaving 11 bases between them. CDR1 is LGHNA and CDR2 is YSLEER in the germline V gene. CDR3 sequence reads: CASSQDIWVHEQFF. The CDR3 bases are TGCGCCAGCAGCCAAGATATTTGGGTCCATGAGCAGTTCTTC.

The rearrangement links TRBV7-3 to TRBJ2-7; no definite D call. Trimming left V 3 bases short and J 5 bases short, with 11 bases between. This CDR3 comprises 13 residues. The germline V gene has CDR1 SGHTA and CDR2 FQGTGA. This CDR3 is CASSLARPDEQYF. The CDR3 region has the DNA TGTGCCAGCAGCTTGGCGCGCCCGGACGAGCAGTACTTC.

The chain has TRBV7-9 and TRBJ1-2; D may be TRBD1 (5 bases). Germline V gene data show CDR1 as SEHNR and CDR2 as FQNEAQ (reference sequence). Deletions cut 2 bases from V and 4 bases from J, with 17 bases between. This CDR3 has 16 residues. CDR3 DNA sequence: TGTGCCAGCAGCTTATCGGGTACCAGGGTTATCTATGGCTACACCTTC. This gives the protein CASSLSGTRVIYGYTF.

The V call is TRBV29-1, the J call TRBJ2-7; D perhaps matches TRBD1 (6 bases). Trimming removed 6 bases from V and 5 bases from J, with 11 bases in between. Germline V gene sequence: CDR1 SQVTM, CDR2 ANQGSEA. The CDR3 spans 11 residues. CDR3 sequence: CSVQGSHEQYF. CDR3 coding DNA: TGCAGCGTCCAGGGGTCCCACGAGCAGTACTTC.

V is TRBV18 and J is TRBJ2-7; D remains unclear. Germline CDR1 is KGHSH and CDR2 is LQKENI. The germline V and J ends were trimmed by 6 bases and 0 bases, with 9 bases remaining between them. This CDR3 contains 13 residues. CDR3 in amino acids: CASSPSTSYEQYF. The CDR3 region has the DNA TGTGCCAGCTCTCCTTCGACCTCCTACGAGCAGTACTTC. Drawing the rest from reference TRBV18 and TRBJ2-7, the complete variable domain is NAGVMQNPRHLVRRRGQEARLRCSPMKGHSHVYWYRQLPEEGLKFMVYLQKENIIDESGMPKERFSAEFPKEGPSILRIQQVVRGDSAAYFCASSPSTSYEQYFGPGTRLTVT.

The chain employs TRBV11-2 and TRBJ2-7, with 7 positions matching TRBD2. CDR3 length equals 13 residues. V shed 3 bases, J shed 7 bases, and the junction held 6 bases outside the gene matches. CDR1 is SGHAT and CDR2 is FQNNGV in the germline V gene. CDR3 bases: TGTGCCAGCAGCTTTACGGGGGGAAAAGAGCAGTACTTC. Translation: CASSFTGGKEQYF. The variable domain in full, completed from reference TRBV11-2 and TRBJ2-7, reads EAGVAQSPRYKIIEKRQSVAFWCNPISGHATLYWYQQILGQGPKLLIQFQNNGVVDDSQLPKDRFSAERLKGVDSTLKIQPAKLEDSAVYLCASSFTGGKEQYFGPGTRLTVT.

This CDR3 is CAWSGRVKEQYF. Here the CDR3 DNA reads TGTGCCTGGAGTGGCAGGGTCAAGGAGCAGTACTTC. V and J are TRBV30 and TRBJ2-7, with D possibly matching TRBD1 (5 bases). The CDR3 contains 12 residues. The V gene's germline CDR1 is GTSNPN and CDR2 SVGIG (reference sequence). V was trimmed by 1 base and J by 7 bases, leaving 11 bases between them.

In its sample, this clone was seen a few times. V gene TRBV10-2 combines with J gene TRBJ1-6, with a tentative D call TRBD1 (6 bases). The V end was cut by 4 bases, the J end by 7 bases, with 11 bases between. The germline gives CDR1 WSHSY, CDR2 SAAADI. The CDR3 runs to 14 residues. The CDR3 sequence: CASSVGGGNSPLHF. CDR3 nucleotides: TGCGCCAGCAGTGTGGGGGGCGGGAATTCACCCCTCCACTTT.

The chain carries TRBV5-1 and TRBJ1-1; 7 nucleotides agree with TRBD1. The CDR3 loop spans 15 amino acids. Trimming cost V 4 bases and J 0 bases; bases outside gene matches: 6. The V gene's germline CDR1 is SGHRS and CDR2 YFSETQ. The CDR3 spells CASSVQGTMNTEAFF. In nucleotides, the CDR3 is TGCGCCAGCAGCGTACAGGGGACGATGAACACTGAAGCTTTCTTT.

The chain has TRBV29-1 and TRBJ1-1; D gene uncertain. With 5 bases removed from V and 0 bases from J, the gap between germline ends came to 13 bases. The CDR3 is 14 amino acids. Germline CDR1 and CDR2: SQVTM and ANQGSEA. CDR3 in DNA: TGCAGCGTTTGGGAACTGGGCATGAACACTGAAGCTTTCTTT. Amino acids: CSVWELGMNTEAFF.

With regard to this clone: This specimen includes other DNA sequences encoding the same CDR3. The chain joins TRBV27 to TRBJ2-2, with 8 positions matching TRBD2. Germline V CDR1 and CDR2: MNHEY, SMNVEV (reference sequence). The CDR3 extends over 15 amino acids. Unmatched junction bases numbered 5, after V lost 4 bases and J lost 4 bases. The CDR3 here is CASSSPGGGTGELFF. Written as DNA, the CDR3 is TGTGCCAGCAGTTCTCCGGGGGGGGGCACCGGGGAGCTGTTTTTT.

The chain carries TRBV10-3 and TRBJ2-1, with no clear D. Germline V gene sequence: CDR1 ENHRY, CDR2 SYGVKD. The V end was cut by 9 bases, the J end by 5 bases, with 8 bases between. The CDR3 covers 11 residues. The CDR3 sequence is CAIRTDNEQFF. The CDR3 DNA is TGTGCCATTCGAACGGACAATGAGCAGTTCTTC.

The CDR3 loop is CASSGDYNSPLHF. Here the CDR3 DNA reads TGTGCCAGCAGTGGCGATTACAATTCACCCCTCCACTTT. The chain recombines TRBV6-5 with TRBJ1-6, with D unresolved. The CDR3 spans 13 residues. From germline, CDR1 is MNHEY and CDR2 SVGAGI. Trimming cost V 5 bases and J 7 bases, with 9 bases left between them.

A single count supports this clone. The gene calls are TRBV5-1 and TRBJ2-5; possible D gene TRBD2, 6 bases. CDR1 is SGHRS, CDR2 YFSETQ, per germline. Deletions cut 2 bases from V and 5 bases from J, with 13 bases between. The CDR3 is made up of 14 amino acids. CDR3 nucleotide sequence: TGCGCCAGCAGCTTTAAAGGAGGGGAGGAGACCCAGTACTTC. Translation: CASSFKGGEETQYF.

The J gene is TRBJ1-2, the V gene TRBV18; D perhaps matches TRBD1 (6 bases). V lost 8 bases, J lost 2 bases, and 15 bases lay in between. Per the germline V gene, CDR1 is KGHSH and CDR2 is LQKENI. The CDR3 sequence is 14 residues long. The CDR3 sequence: CASAQQGMNYGYTF. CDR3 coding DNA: TGTGCCAGCGCACAACAGGGCATGAACTATGGCTACACCTTC.

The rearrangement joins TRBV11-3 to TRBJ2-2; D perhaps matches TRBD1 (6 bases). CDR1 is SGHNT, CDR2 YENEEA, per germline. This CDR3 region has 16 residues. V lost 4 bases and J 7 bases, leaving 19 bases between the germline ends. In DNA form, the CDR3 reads TGTGCCAGCAGCTATGCCCTCCTCCTACAGGGCGGGGAGCTGTTTTTT. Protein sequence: CASSYALLLQGGELFF. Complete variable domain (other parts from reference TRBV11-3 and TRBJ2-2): EAGVVQSPRYKIIEKKQPVAFWCNPISGHNTLYWYLQNLGQGPELLIRYENEEAVDDSQLPKDRFSAERLKGVDSTLKIQPAELGDSAVYLCASSYALLLQGGELFFGEGSRLTVL.

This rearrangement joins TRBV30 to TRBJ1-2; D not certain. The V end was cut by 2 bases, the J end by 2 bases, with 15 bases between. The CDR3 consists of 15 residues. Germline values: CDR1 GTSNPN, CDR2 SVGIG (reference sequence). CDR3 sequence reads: CAWSSWAEENYGYTF. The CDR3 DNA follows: TGTGCCTGGAGTTCTTGGGCAGAAGAGAACTATGGCTACACCTTC.

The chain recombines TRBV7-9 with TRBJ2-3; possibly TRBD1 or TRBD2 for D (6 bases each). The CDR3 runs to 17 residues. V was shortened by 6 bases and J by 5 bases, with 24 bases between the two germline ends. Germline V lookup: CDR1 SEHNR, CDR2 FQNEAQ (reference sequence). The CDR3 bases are TGTGCCAGCAGTCCAAACCCGGGACAAAAGGGGGGAGATACGCAGTATTTT. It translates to CASSPNPGQKGGDTQYF.

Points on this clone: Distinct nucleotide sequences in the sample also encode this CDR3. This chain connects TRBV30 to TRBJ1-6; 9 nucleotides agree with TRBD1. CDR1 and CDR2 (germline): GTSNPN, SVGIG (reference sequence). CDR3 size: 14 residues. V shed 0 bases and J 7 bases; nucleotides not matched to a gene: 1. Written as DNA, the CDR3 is TGTGCCTGGAGTGTAGGACAGGGGAATTCACCCCTCCACTTT. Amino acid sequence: CAWSVGQGNSPLHF.

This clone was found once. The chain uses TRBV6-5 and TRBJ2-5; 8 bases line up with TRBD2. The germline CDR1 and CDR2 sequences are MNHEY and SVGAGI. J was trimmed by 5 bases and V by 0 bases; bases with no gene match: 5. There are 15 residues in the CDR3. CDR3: CASSYSGGAGETQYF. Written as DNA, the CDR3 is TGTGCCAGCAGTTACTCCGGGGGGGCCGGGGAGACCCAGTACTTC.

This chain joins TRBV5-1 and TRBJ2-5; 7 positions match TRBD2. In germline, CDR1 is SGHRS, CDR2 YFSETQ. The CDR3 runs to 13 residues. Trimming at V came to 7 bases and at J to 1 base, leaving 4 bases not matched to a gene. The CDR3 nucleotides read TGCGCCAGCCGACCGGGGGGCCAAGAGACCCAGTACTTC. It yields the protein CASRPGGQETQYF.

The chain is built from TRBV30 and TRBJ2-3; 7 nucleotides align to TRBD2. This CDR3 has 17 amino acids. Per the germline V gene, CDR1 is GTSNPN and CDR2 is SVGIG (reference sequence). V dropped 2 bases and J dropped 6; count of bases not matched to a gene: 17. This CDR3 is CAWSTPGGGPRRDTQYF. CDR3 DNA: TGTGCCTGGAGTACCCCTGGGGGGGGACCCCGCAGGGATACGCAGTATTTT.

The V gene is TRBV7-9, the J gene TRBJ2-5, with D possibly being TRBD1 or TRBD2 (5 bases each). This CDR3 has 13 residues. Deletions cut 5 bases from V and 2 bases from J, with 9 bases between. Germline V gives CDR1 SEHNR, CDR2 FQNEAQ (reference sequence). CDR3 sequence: CASSRGPQETQYF. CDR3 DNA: TGTGCCAGCAGCCGGGGACCACAAGAGACCCAGTACTTC.

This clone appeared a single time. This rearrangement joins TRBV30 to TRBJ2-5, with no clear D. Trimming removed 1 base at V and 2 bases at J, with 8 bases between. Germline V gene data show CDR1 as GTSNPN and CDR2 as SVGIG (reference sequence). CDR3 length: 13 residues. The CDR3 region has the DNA TGTGCCTGGAGTGCCGCGTTACAAGAGACCCAGTACTTC. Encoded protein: CAWSAALQETQYF.